This T cell receptor beta chain was observed in a study of cytomegalovirus exposure and HLA in healthy donors. Study-wide findings and caveats: Presence/absence results assume similar sequencing depth per donor, which may not hold. Reportedly, diagnosis of cytomegalovirus status by the classifier showed high specificity and sensitivity. Most of the TCR beta V segments (in an earlier analysis) were productive either about 90% or about 30% of the time. The availability of immune exposure information extended only to CMV serostatus.

The PCR used 60 Vbeta and 13 Jbeta primers. Libraries were prepared by immunoSEQ multiplex PCR; TCRdb keeps only in-frame clonotypes and omits some of them. This sample carries around 75,000 clones, with about 0.83% going to the ten biggest clones. On this clone: Its antigen is unidentified.

The CDR3 is 17 amino acids. Germline V gene data show CDR1 as LGHNA and CDR2 as YNFKEQ. V lost 0 bases and J lost 3; bases outside the gene matches: 6. This receptor was taken from a boy between 10 and 17 years old in good health and CMV-seronegative. Sequencing used PBMCs. The rearrangement joins TRBV4-2 to TRBJ2-3; TRBD2 aligns across 10 bases. The CDR3 loop reads CASSQDLVAGGTDTQYF. The CDR3 DNA is TGTGCCAGCAGCCAAGACTTGGTAGCGGGAGGTACAGATACGCAGTATTTT.